The 3 T cell receptor beta chains below all came from one sample that was sequenced in a study of T cell repertoires in cytomegalovirus infection. TCRdb re-called the reads through MiXCR, storing one row per CDR3 protein. The sample yields roughly 230,000 distinct CDR3 sequences, about a sixth seen once. Sequences were obtained from CD8+ T cells from PBMCs. These receptors all stem from a human donor in good health (CMV status not recorded). Some clones in this sample may be carry-over from other donors' samples.

This clonotype was found a few times. The CDR3, as DNA: TGTGCCAGCAGCTTAAGGGTCGACTATGGCTACACCTTC. As protein: CASSLRVDYGYTF. The J gene is TRBJ1-2, the V gene TRBV7-9; D is uncertain. CDR3 length: 13 residues. Germline V CDR1 and CDR2: SEHNR, FQNEAQ (reference sequence). V lost 2 bases and J lost 3, with 7 bases in between.

The CDR3 here is CASSKPLHF. CDR3 DNA sequence: TGTGCCAGCAGCAAACCCCTCCACTTT. The chain couples TRBV2 to TRBJ1-6; D ambiguous. CDR1 is SNHLY, CDR2 FYNNEI, per germline. The CDR3 sequence is 9 residues long. V lost 6 bases and J lost 12, with 3 bases in between.

The sample holds many counts of this clonotype. The V call is TRBV7-6, the J call TRBJ1-6, with TRBD1 matching over 9 bases. Germline V gene data show CDR1 as SGHVS and CDR2 as FNYEAQ. After removal of 4 bases from V and 9 bases from J, the junction contained 7 bases not matched to a gene. The CDR3 is 15 amino acids. CDR3 sequence: CASSSGTGTLSPLHF. The CDR3 DNA reads TGTGCCAGCAGCTCCGGGACAGGGACTCTTTCACCCCTCCACTTT.